What follows describes a single T cell receptor beta chain. The CDR3 sequence is 16 residues long. Losses at the gene ends were 4 bases for V and 8 bases for J; bases not matched to a gene: 11. Germline V gives CDR1 KGHSH, CDR2 LQKENI. This sample was included in a study of cytomegalovirus exposure and HLA in healthy donors. Primers: 60 Vbeta forward and 13 Jbeta reverse. Data came from immunoSEQ multiplex PCR; TCRdb stores just in-frame clones and leaves some out. The sample lists more than 110,000 clones; 75% to 85% were seen once. This sequence was found in a female donor in good health and CMV-seronegative. This sequence joins TRBV18 and TRBJ2-1; TRBD2 agrees at 10 bases. Material for sequencing was PBMCs. CDR3 coding DNA: TGTGCCAGCTCACTAGCCAGCGGGGGGGCCGTCGATGAGCAGTTCTTC. It specifies CASSLASGGAVDEQFF.